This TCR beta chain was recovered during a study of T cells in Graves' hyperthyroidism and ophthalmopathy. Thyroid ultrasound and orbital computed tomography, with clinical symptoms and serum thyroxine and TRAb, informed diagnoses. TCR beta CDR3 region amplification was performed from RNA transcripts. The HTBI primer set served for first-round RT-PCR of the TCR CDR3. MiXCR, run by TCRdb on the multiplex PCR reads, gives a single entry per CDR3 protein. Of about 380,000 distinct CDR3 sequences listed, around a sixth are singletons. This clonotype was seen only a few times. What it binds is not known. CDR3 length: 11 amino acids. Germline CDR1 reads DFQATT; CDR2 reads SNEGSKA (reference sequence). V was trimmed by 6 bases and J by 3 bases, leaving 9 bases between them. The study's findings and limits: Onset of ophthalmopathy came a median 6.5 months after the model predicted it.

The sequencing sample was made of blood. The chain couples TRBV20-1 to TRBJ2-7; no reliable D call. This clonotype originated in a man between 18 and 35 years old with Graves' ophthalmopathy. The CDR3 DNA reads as TGCAGTGCCCCCCTCAACTACGAGCAGTACTTC. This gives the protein CSAPLNYEQYF.